The rows below give T cell receptor beta chains drawn from one sample of a study of T cell responses to AZD1222 COVID-19 vaccine. Measured with immunoSEQ multiplex PCR; TCRdb has only the in-frame clones, and not every one. The sample yields around 130,000 clones, under 95% seen once. This specimen was peripheral blood, taken 28 days after the second dose of the MenACWY control vaccine. These receptors came from an adult who received the MenACWY meningococcal vaccine as a control. Both conserved end residues are part of each CDR3. The D gene is left open where the match is weak. Not all rows give a size; the values are once, few, many and, for expanded clones, a class.

d_gene,v_gene,j_gene,abundance,CDR3nt,CDR3aa
NA,TRBV3-1/TRBV3-2,TRBJ1-5,NA,TGTGCCAGCAGCCAAGCGGGACCTGGGGGCAATCAGCCCCAGCATTTT,CASSQAGPGGNQPQHF
NA,TRBV7-2,TRBJ2-5,NA,TGTGCCAGCAGCTTAGCCCAACAGGGAGTCAAAGAGACCCAGTACTTC,CASSLAQQGVKETQYF
NA,TRBV18,TRBJ2-2,NA,TGTGCCAGCTCAGGGTTACACACCGGGGAGCTGTTTTTT,CASSGLHTGELFF
NA,TRBV12-3/TRBV12-4,TRBJ2-4,NA,TGTGCCAGCAGACGGGACCTGGACATTCAGTACTTC,CASRRDLDIQYF
TRBD1,TRBV7-6,TRBJ2-7,NA,TGTGCCAGCAGCTATTCCGACAGGGTCCACGAGCAGTACTTC,CASSYSDRVHEQYF
TRBD2,TRBV7-9,TRBJ2-7,NA,TGTGCCAGCAATTCGGACTGGGTGGGGGGGTACGAGCAGTACTTC,CASNSDWVGGYEQYF
NA,TRBV6-5,TRBJ1-3,NA,TGTGCCAGCAGTTGGGGACCCTCTGGAAACACCATATATTTT,CASSWGPSGNTIYF
NA,TRBV6-6,TRBJ2-1,NA,TGTGCCAGCAGTTACGATAGCTCCTACAATGAGCAGTTCTTC,CASSYDSSYNEQFF
TRBD2,TRBV19,TRBJ2-5,NA,TGTGCCAGTAGTAAGGGACTAGCGGGACAAGAGACCCAGTACTTC,CASSKGLAGQETQYF
NA,TRBV14,TRBJ2-6,NA,TGTGCCAGCAGCCAACGGGACACCCTCCCAGCGGGGGCCAACGTCCTGACTTTC,CASSQRDTLPAGANVLTF
NA,TRBV4-3,TRBJ1-2,NA,TGCGCCAGCAGCCAAGATGCCGCAGGAAACTATGGCTACACCTTC,CASSQDAAGNYGYTF
NA,TRBV12-3/TRBV12-4,TRBJ1-4,NA,TGTGCCAGCAGCCAACGCGGGTCACTGTTTTTT,CASSQRGSLFF
TRBD2,TRBV6-2/TRBV6-3,TRBJ2-1,NA,TGTGCCAGCAGTCGACCGGGGGGGAATGAGCAGTTCTTC,CASSRPGGNEQFF
NA,TRBV3-1/TRBV3-2,TRBJ2-1,once,TGTGCCAGCAGCGCCCCAGGGGGGGTGGGGCAGTTCTTC,CASSAPGGVGQFF
NA,TRBV29-1,TRBJ2-1,NA,TGCAGCGTTGGGGTTAGCTGGGGTGAGCAGTTCTTC,CSVGVSWGEQFF
NA,TRBV27,TRBJ2-1,NA,TGTGCCAGCAGTTTTCGGGGGTCCATAAAAGATGAGCAGTTCTTC,CASSFRGSIKDEQFF
TRBD1,TRBV11-2,TRBJ1-1,NA,TGTGCCAGCAACGGACAGGGGACCGCCACTGAAGCTTTCTTT,CASNGQGTATEAFF
NA,TRBV27,TRBJ1-4,NA,TGTGCCAGCAGTTCAACAGGGACGCCGAGGGAAAAACTGTTTTTT,CASSSTGTPREKLFF
NA,TRBV7-9,TRBJ2-1,once,TGTGCCAGCAGCTTAGCGACCGGTGAGCAGTTCTTC,CASSLATGEQFF
NA,TRBV10-1,TRBJ2-2,NA,TGCGCCAGCAGTGCCCGCTCGGGCGGGGAGCTGTTTTTT,CASSARSGGELFF
NA,TRBV2,TRBJ1-5,NA,TGTGCCAGCAGTGATTTGGCAGGGGGCAATCAGCCCCAGCATTTT,CASSDLAGGNQPQHF
TRBD2,TRBV7-9,TRBJ2-1,NA,TGTGCCAGCAGTAGGACTAGCGATGAGCAGTTCTTC,CASSRTSDEQFF
NA,TRBV5-4,TRBJ1-2,NA,TGTGCCAGCAGCCAGGGCTCGTCGGGGGGCGGTGGCTACACCTTC,CASSQGSSGGGGYTF
NA,TRBV7-8,TRBJ2-7,NA,TGTGCCAGCAGCTTAGATCTTACAGGCTCCTTCACCGTGAAGCAGTACTTC,CASSLDLTGSFTVKQYF
NA,TRBV7-2,TRBJ2-2,NA,TGTGCCAGCAGCTTTTGGGTTCGGGGGGCGCACACCACCGGGGAGCTGTTTTTT,CASSFWVRGAHTTGELFF
NA,TRBV7-2,TRBJ2-3,NA,TGTGCCAGCAGCTTAGTTGGGGGGTGGACAGATACGCAGTATTTT,CASSLVGGWTDTQYF
NA,TRBV5-1,TRBJ2-3,NA,TGCGCCAGCAGCCCTGGGTTTGATTCTAGCACAGATACGCAGTATTTT,CASSPGFDSSTDTQYF
NA,TRBV10-3,TRBJ1-3,NA,TGTGCCATCAGGGACTTATCTGGAAACACCATATATTTT,CAIRDLSGNTIYF
NA,TRBV7-6,TRBJ1-3,NA,TGTGCCAGCAGCCTGACAGCCCAATCTGGAAACACCATATATTTT,CASSLTAQSGNTIYF
TRBD1,TRBV19,TRBJ1-1,NA,TGTGCCAGTAGTATCAGGGACAGGGAAAAGGAAGCTTTCTTT,CASSIRDREKEAFF
TRBD1,TRBV18,TRBJ2-7,NA,TGTGCCAGCTCGCCGGGGACAGGGGGTGAGCAGTACTTC,CASSPGTGGEQYF
TRBD1,TRBV10-3,TRBJ1-1,NA,TGTGCCATCAGTGGACAGGGAGGGGTGAACACTGAAGCTTTCTTT,CAISGQGGVNTEAFF
NA,TRBV19,TRBJ1-5,NA,TGTGCCAGTAGTATAGGAATTAGTGGGCTAGGGCCCCAGCATTTT,CASSIGISGLGPQHF
NA,TRBV6-4,TRBJ2-4,NA,TGTGCCAGCAGTGACTCCCGTGAACGGAGACTAGCCAAAAACATTCAGTACTTC,CASSDSRERRLAKNIQYF
NA,TRBV29-1,TRBJ1-4,NA,TGCAGCGTTGAATGGGCAGGACTTAATGAAAAACTGTTTTTT,CSVEWAGLNEKLFF
NA,TRBV18,TRBJ1-5,NA,TGTGCCAGCTCACGCGCGTCCAATAGCAATCAGCCCCAGCATTTT,CASSRASNSNQPQHF
NA,TRBV7-2,TRBJ1-3,NA,TGTGCCAGCAGCTTAAGGAGCGAGGGTTACTCTGGAAACACCATATATTTT,CASSLRSEGYSGNTIYF
NA,TRBV13,TRBJ1-1,NA,TGTGCCAGCAGAGACAGGCCCAACACTGAAGCTTTCTTT,CASRDRPNTEAFF
NA,TRBV3-1/TRBV3-2,TRBJ1-2,NA,TGTGCCAGCAGCCAAGGGGTCTCAGGCTACACCTTC,CASSQGVSGYTF
NA,TRBV7-9,TRBJ2-5,once,TGTGCCAGCAGCTCCAATGGGCGAGAGACCCAGTACTTC,CASSSNGRETQYF
TRBD1,TRBV27,TRBJ1-1,NA,TGTGCCAGCAGCCGCGACAGGGCGAACACTGAAGCTTTCTTT,CASSRDRANTEAFF
NA,TRBV7-2,TRBJ1-4,NA,TGTGCCAGCAGCTTACTTGGTAGGCGGGAGGAAAAACTGTTTTTT,CASSLLGRREEKLFF
TRBD2,TRBV11-2,TRBJ2-3,NA,TGTGCCAGCAGCTGGCAACTAGCGGGGAGCACAGATACGCAGTATTTT,CASSWQLAGSTDTQYF
TRBD1,TRBV4-3,TRBJ1-2,NA,TGCGCCAGCAGCCAAGATTATGGGACAGGGAATGGCTACACCTTC,CASSQDYGTGNGYTF
NA,TRBV7-9,TRBJ1-2,once,TGTGCCAGCAGCTTAGGGCAGGGCTTCGGTGGCTACACCTTC,CASSLGQGFGGYTF
NA,TRBV5-6,TRBJ2-2,NA,TGTGCCAGCAGGGGGCGGAGGACCGGGGAGCTGTTTTTT,CASRGRRTGELFF
TRBD2,TRBV9,TRBJ2-1,NA,TGTGCCAGCAGCGTAGCAACTAGCGGGAGCAGTGAGCAGTTCTTC,CASSVATSGSSEQFF
NA,TRBV4-3,TRBJ2-1,NA,TGCGCCAGCAGCCAAGATAAGGGGGTCTATGAGCAGTTCTTC,CASSQDKGVYEQFF
NA,TRBV6-2/TRBV6-3,TRBJ1-3,NA,TGTGCCAGCAGTTTCTCTGGAAACACCATATATTTT,CASSFSGNTIYF
TRBD1,TRBV5-1,TRBJ2-2,NA,TGCGCCAGCAGTCCAGGGGGCGCAGATACCGGGGAGCTGTTTTTT,CASSPGGADTGELFF
TRBD2,TRBV27,TRBJ2-5,NA,TGTGCCAGCAGTTTCCTTAGCGGGGGGGCTCTACAAGAGACCCAGTACTTC,CASSFLSGGALQETQYF
NA,TRBV6-5,TRBJ2-7,few,TGTGCCTCCAGTCGGCGGCGGGACAACTCCTACGAGCAGTACTTC,CASSRRRDNSYEQYF
TRBD1,TRBV9,TRBJ2-5,NA,TGTGCCAGCAGCCCTCAGACGGGGACAGGCCAAGAGACCCAGTACTTC,CASSPQTGTGQETQYF
TRBD2,TRBV10-3,TRBJ2-7,NA,TGTGCCATCAGTGGTAGCGGGAACCCCTCCTACGAGCAGTACTTC,CAISGSGNPSYEQYF
TRBD1,TRBV5-5,TRBJ1-1,NA,TGTGCCAGCAGCCCTGGACAGGGGGACACTGAAGCTTTCTTT,CASSPGQGDTEAFF